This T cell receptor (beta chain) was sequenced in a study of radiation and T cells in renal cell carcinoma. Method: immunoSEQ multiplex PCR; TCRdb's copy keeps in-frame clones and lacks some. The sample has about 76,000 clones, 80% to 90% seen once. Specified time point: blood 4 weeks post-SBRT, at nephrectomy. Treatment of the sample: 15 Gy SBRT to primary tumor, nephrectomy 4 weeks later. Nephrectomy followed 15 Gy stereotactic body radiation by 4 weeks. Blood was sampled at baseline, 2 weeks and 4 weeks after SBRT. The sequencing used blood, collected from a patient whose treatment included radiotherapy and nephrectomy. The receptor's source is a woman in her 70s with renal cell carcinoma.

CDR3 sequence reads: CASSRQSSGNTIYF. DNA for the CDR3: TGTGCCAGCAGCCGACAGAGCTCTGGAAACACCATATATTTT. The chain couples TRBV7-2 to TRBJ1-3, with D perhaps matching TRBD1 (5 bases). V dropped 5 bases and J dropped 0 bases, with 8 bases sitting between them. Germline CDR1 SGHTA, CDR2 FQGNSA. The CDR3 has 14 amino acids.